These T cell receptor beta chains were read from a single sample in a study of blood T cell repertoires in COVID-19. Sequencing used immunoSEQ multiplex PCR; TCRdb keeps in-frame clones, though not all of them. The table shows about 99,000 clones, with about 90% occurring only once. Material for sequencing was peripheral blood. The receptors were sampled from a woman aged 55-70 years with acute or convalescent COVID-19. Both conserved end residues are part of each CDR3. Fields, in order: J gene, V gene, clone size, D gene, CDR3 DNA, CDR3 protein. D genes are given only for firm matches. Some rows have no size entry. The others give once, few or many, or a class for an expanded clone.

>TRBJ2-3|TRBV7-6|NA|TRBD2
TGTGCCAGCAGCTACCGGACTAGCGGGAGTGATACGCAGTATTTT
CASSYRTSGSDTQYF
>TRBJ2-3|TRBV21-1|NA|NA
TGTGCCAGCAGATCTGATACGCAGTATTTT
CASRSDTQYF
>TRBJ2-3|TRBV27|NA|NA
TGTGCCTGTGGGGCTAGCGTAAGCACAGATACGCAGTATTTT
CACGASVSTDTQYF
>TRBJ2-2|TRBV6-4|NA|NA
TGTGCCAGCAGTCCTGTTCCCGGGGAGCTGTTTTTT
CASSPVPGELFF
>TRBJ1-1|TRBV6-5|NA|TRBD1
TGTGCCAGCAGACCACAGGGGGCCGGTACTGAAGCTTTCTTT
CASRPQGAGTEAFF
>TRBJ1-2|TRBV6-5|NA|NA
TGTGCCAGCAGTTACCAGGACAAAATGAACGATGGCTACACCTTC
CASSYQDKMNDGYTF
>TRBJ1-2|TRBV4-2|NA|TRBD1
TGTGCCAGCAGCCAAGACGAGGGGGCCTATGGCTACACCTTC
CASSQDEGAYGYTF
>TRBJ2-5|TRBV7-9|NA|TRBD1
TGTGCCAGCAGCACTCCGCCCGGGACAGCTGAAGAGACCCAGTACTTC
CASSTPPGTAEETQYF
>TRBJ1-5|TRBV30|NA|NA
TGTGCCTGGAGTGTCCAGGTAAATCAGCCCCAGCATTTT
CAWSVQVNQPQHF
>TRBJ2-5|TRBV5-1|NA|TRBD2
TGCGCCAGCAGCTTTAGCGGGAGTGGGGGAGAGACCCAGTACTTC
CASSFSGSGGETQYF
>TRBJ1-2|TRBV7-2|NA|TRBD1
TGTGCCAGCAGCTTCCGCCCCGACAGGGGGAGAGTAGGGGGCTACACCTTC
CASSFRPDRGRVGGYTF
>TRBJ1-5|TRBV19|NA|TRBD1
TGTGCCAGTAGTAGTCAGGGGGTCAATCAGCCCCAGCATTTT
CASSSQGVNQPQHF
>TRBJ2-3|TRBV11-3|NA|NA
TGTGCCAGCAGCTTCGACAGGTTCACAGATACGCAGTATTTT
CASSFDRFTDTQYF
>TRBJ2-6|TRBV7-9|NA|TRBD1
TGTGCCAGCAGCCCCAGGACAGGGCTCAGACTAGGTGGGGCCAACGTCCTGACTTTC
CASSPRTGLRLGGANVLTF
>TRBJ1-2|TRBV12-3/TRBV12-4|few|NA
TGTGCCAGCAGTTTGAGTCAGGGCTATGGCTACACCTTC
CASSLSQGYGYTF
>TRBJ1-1|TRBV27|once|NA
TGTGCCAGCAGTTTTTCGACAGGACTTAACACTGAAGCTTTCTTT
CASSFSTGLNTEAFF
>TRBJ1-1|TRBV5-1|NA|NA
TGCGCCAGCAGCTTGGACGCAGATCCAGCTTTCTTT
CASSLDADPAFF
>TRBJ1-1|TRBV3-1/TRBV3-2|NA|NA
TGTGCCAGCAGCCAAGACTCGTGGAGGGACACTGAAGCTTTCTTT
CASSQDSWRDTEAFF
>TRBJ2-2|TRBV18|NA|NA
TGTGCCAGCTCACCAGCGGTTGACGGGGAGCTGTTTTTT
CASSPAVDGELFF
>TRBJ1-2|TRBV29-1|NA|NA
TGCAGCGTTGAAGGTTTGGCAGGCCCGGAGGACAGTTACTATGGCTACACCTTC
CSVEGLAGPEDSYYGYTF
>TRBJ2-3|TRBV12-5|NA|TRBD2
TGTGCTAGTGGTTTAGGGACTAGCGGGACCACAGATACGCAGTATTTT
CASGLGTSGTTDTQYF
>TRBJ1-1|TRBV2|few|NA
TGTGCCAGCAGTGAACAGGGGACTGAAGCTTTCTTT
CASSEQGTEAFF
>TRBJ2-1|TRBV6-2/TRBV6-3|NA|NA
TGTGCCAGCAGCTGGACTAACTCCTACAATGAGCAGTTCTTC
CASSWTNSYNEQFF
>TRBJ1-1|TRBV6-1|NA|TRBD1
TGTGCCAGCAGTGAGAACAGGGGCGTCACTGAAGCTTTCTTT
CASSENRGVTEAFF
>TRBJ2-1|TRBV11-2|NA|TRBD2
TGTGCCAGCAGCTTAGTCTGGGCGGGAGGTCACAATGAGCAGTTCTTC
CASSLVWAGGHNEQFF
>TRBJ1-1|TRBV19|NA|NA
TGTGCCAGTAGTATTGGTCAGGCGCTGAACACTGAAGCTTTCTTT
CASSIGQALNTEAFF
>TRBJ2-4|TRBV4-2|NA|NA
TGTGCCAGCAGCCAAGTGGGGACATCCGAAACCAAAAACATTCAGTACTTC
CASSQVGTSETKNIQYF
>TRBJ2-2|TRBV3-1/TRBV3-2|NA|TRBD2
TGTGCCAGCAGCCAATTAGCGGGTTCCACCGGGGAGCTGTTTTTT
CASSQLAGSTGELFF
>TRBJ2-2|TRBV24-1|NA|NA
TGTGCCACCAGTGACCCCCGAACAGGGACCGGGGAGCTGTTTTTT
CATSDPRTGTGELFF
>TRBJ2-7|TRBV28|NA|NA
TGTGCCAGCAGAAAGGAGCCCTACGAGCAGTACTTC
CASRKEPYEQYF
>TRBJ2-2|TRBV5-1|NA|NA
TGCGCCAGCACTAGCTTGGCCCCGAACACCGGGGAGCTGTTTTTT
CASTSLAPNTGELFF
>TRBJ2-3|TRBV19|few|TRBD1
TGTGCCAGTAGTATAGGACAGGGCGGCACAGATACGCAGTATTTT
CASSIGQGGTDTQYF
>TRBJ2-1|TRBV7-9|NA|NA
TGTGCCAGCAGCAAGGGACTGGGAATCAATGAGCAGTTCTTC
CASSKGLGINEQFF
>TRBJ1-5|TRBV5-8|NA|TRBD1
TGTGCCAGCAGCTCGTGGGACAGCAGGTATAGCAATCAGCCCCAGCATTTT
CASSSWDSRYSNQPQHF
>TRBJ1-3|TRBV28|NA|TRBD1
TGTGCCAGCAGTTTTAAAAAGGACAGGGGGCCTTTTTATGGCGGAAACACCATATATTTT
CASSFKKDRGPFYGGNTIYF
>TRBJ2-3|TRBV11-2|NA|TRBD2
TGTGCCAGCACCTCCACCGGAGCGGGAGGGTTTACGCAGTATTTT
CASTSTGAGGFTQYF
>TRBJ2-1|TRBV6-2/TRBV6-3|NA|NA
TGTGCCAGCAGTTACGACGCGGGGGCGAGCAATGAGCAGTTCTTC
CASSYDAGASNEQFF
>TRBJ1-1|TRBV11-1|NA|NA
TGTGCCAGCAGCCCTCGCAAGGGGGTAATGGGCACTGAAGCTTTCTTT
CASSPRKGVMGTEAFF
>TRBJ1-2|TRBV2|few|TRBD1
TGTGCCAGAGACAGGGACCCTAGTGGCTACACCTTC
CARDRDPSGYTF
>TRBJ1-2|TRBV5-1|NA|NA
TGCGCCAGCAGCTTGGGTGATGAGCGTGGCTACACCTTC
CASSLGDERGYTF
>TRBJ1-6|TRBV3-1/TRBV3-2|NA|NA
TGTGCCAGCAGCCAAGAACAGGGTAATAATTCACCCCTCCACTTT
CASSQEQGNNSPLHF
>TRBJ1-4|TRBV6-1|NA|NA
TGTGCCAGCAGGCCTTCTGAGGAAGGTACTGAAAAACTGTTTTTT
CASRPSEEGTEKLFF
>TRBJ2-6|TRBV5-1|NA|TRBD2
TGCGCCAGCAGCATGACTAGCGGGAGGGCTGGGGCCAACGTCCTGACTTTC
CASSMTSGRAGANVLTF
>TRBJ2-5|TRBV30|NA|TRBD2
TGTGCCTGGAGAATTAGCGGGAGTAATTTTTGGAGAGAGACCCAGTACTTC
CAWRISGSNFWRETQYF
>TRBJ1-6|TRBV2|NA|NA
TGTGCCAGCCGGGACACTTATAATTCACCCCTCCACTTT
CASRDTYNSPLHF
>TRBJ2-3|TRBV27|NA|NA
TGTGCCAGCCGACAGCAGGGAATACAATTCATCACAGATACGCAGTATTTT
CASRQQGIQFITDTQYF
>TRBJ2-1|TRBV19|NA|NA
TGTGCCAGTAGTATGGAGCGGCTCTCCTACAATGAGCAGTTCTTC
CASSMERLSYNEQFF
>TRBJ1-1|TRBV6-6|NA|NA
TGTGCCAGCAGTTATCTCGGGACTGAAGCTTTCTTT
CASSYLGTEAFF
>TRBJ1-2|TRBV3-1/TRBV3-2|NA|TRBD1
TGTGCCAGCAGCCCCACCTCCTGGGACAGGACCATTGGCTACACCTTC
CASSPTSWDRTIGYTF
>TRBJ1-1|TRBV7-9|few|NA
TGTGCCAGCAGCTTACTCGTGACAGGACACACTGAAGCTTTCTTT
CASSLLVTGHTEAFF
>TRBJ1-5|TRBV1|few|NA
TGCACCAGCAGCCAGAGACAGGGACTTCTTAGCAATCAGCCCCAGCATTTT
CTSSQRQGLLSNQPQHF
>TRBJ2-3|TRBV9|once|TRBD2
TGTGCCAGCAGCCCGGGACTAGCGGGAGGTGTGGCAGATACGCAGTATTTT
CASSPGLAGGVADTQYF
>TRBJ2-1|TRBV27|once|TRBD1
TGTGCCAGCCATCGAGGACAGGGTTTTTTCTTC
CASHRGQGFFF
>TRBJ2-3|TRBV7-4|NA|TRBD1
TGTGCCAGCCCCCCTACAGGGGGCGTAATCACAGATACGCAGTATTTT
CASPPTGGVITDTQYF
>TRBJ1-1|TRBV5-1|NA|NA
TGCGCCAGCAGCTCTCTAGCTGAAGCTTTCTTT
CASSSLAEAFF
>TRBJ2-5|TRBV2|NA|NA
TGTGCCAGCAGTGAAACGGCGGGTCGGGAGACCCAGTACTTC
CASSETAGRETQYF
>TRBJ1-1|TRBV28|NA|NA
TGTGCCAGCGGGGGCTGGGGCACTGAAGCTTTCTTT
CASGGWGTEAFF